The rows below give T cell receptor beta chains drawn from one sample of a study of Graves' ophthalmopathy and Graves' hyperthyroidism. One entry per CDR3 protein results from TCRdb running MiXCR on the multiplex PCR reads. The sample shows 660,000 or so distinct CDR3 sequences, about 40% of them seen only once. The sequenced sample consisted of peripheral blood. These TCRs come from an adult man with Graves' ophthalmopathy. Each CDR3 is given with its conserved first and last residue. The order of the fields is clone size, D gene, CDR3 length, J gene, V gene, CDR3 protein, CDR3 DNA. The D gene is left open where the match is weak. For some rows the clone size is stated as once, few or many, or as a class when expanded; others skip it.

size: -
D: -
length: 18
J: TRBJ2-2
V: TRBV7-9
CDR3: CASSLKGGITSNTGELFF
DNA: TGCGCCAGCAGCCTCAAAGGAGGCATTACTTCGAACACCGGGGAGCTGTTTTTT

size: -
D: TRBD1
length: 12
J: TRBJ1-2
V: TRBV29-1
CDR3: CSQRTGAYGYTF
DNA: TGCAGCCAAAGGACAGGGGCCTATGGCTACACCTTC

size: few
D: TRBD1
length: 17
J: TRBJ1-5
V: TRBV20-1
CDR3: CSARVTGSTGSNQPQHF
DNA: TGCAGTGCTAGAGTGACAGGGTCAACAGGCTCGAATCAGCCCCAGCATTTT

size: few
D: TRBD1
length: 13
J: TRBJ2-5
V: TRBV27
CDR3: CASRYRGAETQYF
DNA: TGTGCCAGCAGGTACAGGGGGGCCGAGACCCAGTACTTC

size: few
D: -
length: 14
J: TRBJ1-1
V: TRBV4-1
CDR3: CASSQLGRNTEAFF
DNA: TGCGCCAGCAGCCAACTAGGACGGAACACTGAAGCTTTCTTT

size: -
D: -
length: 15
J: TRBJ1-4
V: TRBV10-3
CDR3: CAIRDGGGGNEKLFF
DNA: TGTGCCATCCGAGACGGGGGAGGAGGTAATGAAAAACTGTTTTTT

size: many
D: -
length: 11
J: TRBJ2-7
V: TRBV11-2
CDR3: CASSLTGGQYF
DNA: TGTGCCAGCAGCCTCACTGGCGGGCAGTACTTC

size: many
D: -
length: 14
J: TRBJ2-7
V: TRBV5-1
CDR3: CASSLGLVSYEQYF
DNA: TGCGCCAGCAGCTTGGGTTTGGTTTCCTACGAGCAGTACTTC

size: many
D: -
length: 13
J: TRBJ1-1
V: TRBV29-1
CDR3: CSVKVQENTEAFF
DNA: TGCAGCGTTAAAGTACAGGAGAACACTGAAGCTTTCTTT

size: -
D: -
length: 15
J: TRBJ1-2
V: TRBV5-6
CDR3: CASSLAGGGPYGYTF
DNA: TGTGCCAGCAGCTTGGCGGGAGGAGGGCCCTATGGCTACACCTTC

size: -
D: TRBD1
length: 13
J: TRBJ2-5
V: TRBV10-3
CDR3: CAISSGQGEAQYF
DNA: TGTGCCATCAGTTCAGGACAGGGAGAGGCCCAGTACTTC

size: many
D: -
length: 14
J: TRBJ2-5
V: TRBV7-9
CDR3: CASSLVAGRETQYF
DNA: TGTGCCAGCAGCTTAGTAGCAGGAAGGGAGACCCAGTACTTC

size: -
D: TRBD1
length: 11
J: TRBJ2-7
V: TRBV20-1
CDR3: CSFRDSYEQYF
DNA: TGCAGCTTCCGGGACAGCTACGAGCAGTACTTC

size: few
D: TRBD2
length: 14
J: TRBJ2-2
V: TRBV6-5
CDR3: CASSYSPGGGELFF
DNA: TGTGCCAGCAGTTACTCCCCGGGGGGCGGGGAGCTGTTTTTT

size: -
D: -
length: 15
J: TRBJ2-1
V: TRBV2
CDR3: CASSYYQGSYNEQFF
DNA: TGTGCCAGCAGCTACTACCAGGGGAGCTACAATGAGCAGTTCTTC

size: -
D: TRBD2
length: 15
J: TRBJ2-7
V: TRBV7-6
CDR3: CASSPTVAGSYEQYF
DNA: TGTGCCAGCAGCCCGACTGTAGCGGGCTCCTACGAGCAGTACTTC

size: once
D: -
length: 12
J: TRBJ2-7
V: TRBV12-5
CDR3: CASGLAPTAQYF
DNA: TGTGCTAGTGGTTTGGCCCCGACAGCGCAGTACTTC

size: many
D: TRBD1
length: 13
J: TRBJ2-7
V: TRBV9
CDR3: CASSPRTGGEQYF
DNA: TGTGCCAGCAGCCCTCGGACAGGGGGCGAGCAGTACTTC

size: many
D: -
length: 13
J: TRBJ1-1
V: TRBV3-1
CDR3: CASSPSQNTEAFF
DNA: TGTGCCAGCAGCCCCTCACAGAACACTGAAGCTTTCTTT

size: -
D: -
length: 14
J: TRBJ1-2
V: TRBV7-8
CDR3: CASSQEGGHYGYTF
DNA: TGTGCCAGCAGCCAAGAGGGGGGGCACTATGGCTACACCTTC

size: -
D: -
length: 11
J: TRBJ2-5
V: TRBV30
CDR3: CAWSASETQYF
DNA: TGTGCCTGGAGTGCTTCGGAGACCCAGTACTTC

size: -
D: TRBD2
length: 18
J: TRBJ2-7
V: TRBV6-2/TRBV6-3
CDR3: CASSYLWLAGGSAYEQYF
DNA: TGTGCCAGCAGTTACCTTTGGCTAGCGGGAGGTAGCGCCTACGAGCAGTACTTC

size: -
D: -
length: 18
J: TRBJ2-2
V: TRBV6-1
CDR3: CASSTLLHTLGHTGELFF
DNA: TGTGCCAGCAGCACCCTCCTTCACACGCTTGGGCACACCGGGGAGCTGTTTTTT

size: -
D: -
length: 15
J: TRBJ1-2
V: TRBV19
CDR3: CASSIGIGRGDGYTF
DNA: TGTGCCAGTAGTATTGGTATTGGTCGGGGGGATGGCTACACCTTC

size: many
D: -
length: 13
J: TRBJ2-7
V: TRBV5-1
CDR3: CASSTSISYEQYF
DNA: TGCGCCAGCAGCACATCGATCTCCTACGAGCAGTACTTC

size: -
D: TRBD1
length: 15
J: TRBJ2-5
V: TRBV10-3
CDR3: CAISYSTGGDETQYF
DNA: TGTGCCATCAGTTACTCAACAGGGGGCGACGAGACCCAGTACTTC

size: many
D: TRBD1
length: 13
J: TRBJ1-2
V: TRBV6-6
CDR3: CASSGQGPYGYTF
DNA: TGTGCCAGCAGTGGACAGGGGCCCTATGGCTACACCTTC

size: -
D: TRBD1
length: 14
J: TRBJ2-6
V: TRBV29-1
CDR3: CSVERQGGNFVLTF
DNA: TGCAGCGTTGAACGACAGGGTGGAAACTTCGTCCTGACTTTC

size: many
D: -
length: 14
J: TRBJ1-6
V: TRBV7-8
CDR3: CASSIRLRNSPLHF
DNA: TGTGCCAGCAGCATTAGACTGAGAAATTCACCCCTCCACTTT

size: -
D: TRBD1
length: 16
J: TRBJ1-4
V: TRBV24-1
CDR3: CATSDGTGVGDEKLLF
DNA: TGTGCCACCAGTGACGGGACAGGGGTCGGAGATGAAAAACTGCTTTTT

size: -
D: TRBD1
length: 15
J: TRBJ1-1
V: TRBV7-9
CDR3: CASSVTGTGDNEAFF
DNA: TGTGCCAGCAGCGTTACCGGGACAGGGGATAATGAAGCTTTCTTT

size: -
D: -
length: 13
J: TRBJ2-5
V: TRBV7-6
CDR3: CASAMGFNQPQYF
DNA: TGTGCCAGCGCAATGGGATTCAATCAGCCCCAGTACTTC

size: -
D: TRBD1
length: 14
J: TRBJ1-4
V: TRBV19
CDR3: CATKLAGQAEKLFF
DNA: TGTGCCACCAAGCTAGCGGGACAGGCGGAGAAACTGTTTTTT

size: many
D: -
length: 13
J: TRBJ2-7
V: TRBV29-1
CDR3: CSVVGGLRYEQYF
DNA: TGCAGCGTCGTGGGGGGCCTCCGGTACGAGCAGTACTTC

size: many
D: -
length: 11
J: TRBJ2-2
V: TRBV6-4
CDR3: CASNRGGELFF
DNA: TGTGCCAGCAACAGAGGCGGGGAGCTGTTTTTT

size: once
D: -
length: 15
J: TRBJ2-7
V: TRBV25-1
CDR3: CASSVGETGSYEQYF
DNA: TGTGCCAGCAGCGTAGGGGAGACCGGGAGCTACGAGCAGTACTTC

size: -
D: -
length: 14
J: TRBJ1-3
V: TRBV7-2
CDR3: CASSSERAGNTIYF
DNA: TGTGCCAGCAGCTCAGAAAGGGCTGGAAACACCATATATTTT

size: many
D: -
length: 11
J: TRBJ1-1
V: TRBV20-1
CDR3: CSAGENTEAFF
DNA: TGCAGTGCGGGGGAGAACACTGAAGCTTTCTTT

size: -
D: TRBD1
length: 17
J: TRBJ2-7
V: TRBV13
CDR3: CASSEVFSRGLTYEQYF
DNA: TGTGCCAGCAGTGAAGTATTTAGCAGGGGGCTAACCTACGAGCAGTACTTC

size: -
D: TRBD2
length: 14
J: TRBJ2-7
V: TRBV2
CDR3: CATRQGSGSYEQYF
DNA: TGTGCCACTAGACAGGGTAGCGGGAGCTACGAGCAGTACTTC

size: many
D: TRBD1
length: 13
J: TRBJ1-1
V: TRBV7-8
CDR3: CASSLTGPTEAFF
DNA: TGTGCCAGCAGCTTGACAGGGCCCACTGAAGCTTTCTTT

size: once
D: TRBD1
length: 18
J: TRBJ2-7
V: TRBV10-3
CDR3: CASSYLHRGPGGPYEQYF
DNA: TGTGCCAGCAGTTACTTACACAGGGGGCCCGGGGGTCCCTACGAGCAGTACTTC

size: -
D: -
length: 14
J: TRBJ1-2
V: TRBV25-1
CDR3: CASSLDIQPYGYTF
DNA: TGTGCCAGCAGCTTAGATATCCAGCCCTATGGCTACACCTTC

size: many
D: -
length: 13
J: TRBJ1-2
V: TRBV2
CDR3: CASSQHREGGYTF
DNA: TGTGCCAGCAGTCAACACAGGGAGGGCGGCTACACCTTC

size: -
D: TRBD1
length: 13
J: TRBJ2-5
V: TRBV29-1
CDR3: CSVGGTGEETQYF
DNA: TGCAGCGTTGGAGGAACAGGGGAAGAGACCCAGTACTTC

size: -
D: -
length: 17
J: TRBJ2-2
V: TRBV6-1
CDR3: CASSFRPWGEATGELFF
DNA: TGTGCCAGCAGTTTCCGCCCATGGGGGGAGGCGACCGGGGAGCTGTTTTTT

size: many
D: -
length: 13
J: TRBJ1-6
V: TRBV3-1
CDR3: CASSQVPDSPLHF
DNA: TGTGCCAGCAGCCAAGTTCCGGACTCACCCCTCCACTTT

size: -
D: -
length: 17
J: TRBJ2-5
V: TRBV2
CDR3: CASSARLGAGKQETQYF
DNA: TGTGCCAGCAGTGCCCGACTCGGAGCGGGTAAACAAGAGACCCAGTACTTC

size: many
D: -
length: 16
J: TRBJ1-5
V: TRBV12-3/TRBV12-4
CDR3: CASSSPGTYSNQPQHF
DNA: TGTGCCAGCAGTTCTCCAGGGACTTATAGCAATCAGCCCCAGCATTTT

size: -
D: -
length: 13
J: TRBJ1-2
V: TRBV7-9
CDR3: CASSSPDGLRYTF
DNA: TGTGCCAGCAGCTCGCCGGACGGCCTCCGCTACACCTTC

size: many
D: -
length: 14
J: TRBJ1-1
V: TRBV4-2
CDR3: CASSQGVMNTEAFF
DNA: TGTGCCAGCAGCCAAGGGGTGATGAACACTGAAGCTTTCTTT